The rows below give T cell receptor beta chains drawn from one sample of a study of blood T cell repertoires in COVID-19. Clones were read by immunoSEQ multiplex PCR, and TCRdb kept only the in-frame ones, dropping some. The sample includes fewer than 85,000 clones, about four fifths of them seen just once. The sample taken for sequencing was peripheral blood. Every receptor here comes from a woman aged 60 to 75 with acute or convalescent COVID-19. Both conserved end residues are part of each CDR3. The order of the fields is J gene, D gene, clone size, V gene, CDR3 protein, CDR3 DNA. A D gene is named only where the DNA matches it firmly. Rows may omit the clone size; those that give it use once, few, many or a size class.

J: TRBJ1-5; D: TRBD1; size: .; V: TRBV5-1; CDR3: CASSLGTGEYQPQHF; DNA: TGCGCCAGCAGCTTAGGGACAGGGGAGTATCAGCCCCAGCATTTT
J: TRBJ2-4; D: .; size: .; V: TRBV2; CDR3: CASRFGEGNIQYF; DNA: TGTGCCAGCAGGTTCGGGGAAGGAAACATTCAGTACTTC
J: TRBJ2-1; D: TRBD1; size: .; V: TRBV10-1; CDR3: CASSEAGQGFNEQFF; DNA: TGCGCCAGCAGTGAGGCGGGACAGGGCTTCAATGAGCAGTTCTTC
J: TRBJ2-7; D: TRBD1; size: .; V: TRBV10-3; CDR3: CAISPRGQGAGEQYF; DNA: TGTGCCATCAGTCCAAGGGGACAGGGGGCTGGGGAGCAGTACTTC
J: TRBJ1-3; D: TRBD1; size: .; V: TRBV9; CDR3: CASSGTGRNTIYF; DNA: TGTGCCAGCAGCGGGACAGGGAGAAACACCATATATTTT
J: TRBJ2-3; D: TRBD2; size: .; V: TRBV5-6; CDR3: CASSLFRLAGYTPTDTQYF; DNA: TGTGCCAGCAGCTTGTTTAGGCTAGCGGGATATACCCCAACAGATACGCAGTATTTT
J: TRBJ1-2; D: .; size: .; V: TRBV20-1; CDR3: CSAPKSDGYTF; DNA: TGCAGTGCTCCCAAATCGGATGGCTACACCTTC
J: TRBJ1-1; D: .; size: .; V: TRBV10-1; CDR3: CASSLTITGNTEAFF; DNA: TGCGCCAGCAGTCTAACGATTACGGGGAACACTGAAGCTTTCTTT
J: TRBJ1-1; D: .; size: .; V: TRBV12-5; CDR3: CASGLGGFTEAFF; DNA: TGTGCTAGTGGTTTGGGAGGGTTCACTGAAGCTTTCTTT
J: TRBJ1-6; D: TRBD1; size: .; V: TRBV6-5; CDR3: CASSPRDRSNSPLHF; DNA: TGTGCCAGCAGTCCCCGGGACAGATCTAATTCACCCCTCCACTTT
J: TRBJ2-2; D: .; size: .; V: TRBV7-2; CDR3: CASSLGQFTGELFF; DNA: TGTGCCAGCAGCTTAGGACAGTTCACCGGGGAGCTGTTTTTT
J: TRBJ1-2; D: .; size: few; V: TRBV6-1; CDR3: CASSEGGTHYGYTF; DNA: TGTGCCAGCAGTGAAGGAGGGACTCACTATGGCTACACCTTC
J: TRBJ1-2; D: .; size: .; V: TRBV5-1; CDR3: CASSLDGSIYGYTF; DNA: TGCGCCAGCAGCCTAGACGGGAGCATCTATGGCTACACCTTC
J: TRBJ1-1; D: .; size: .; V: TRBV7-9; CDR3: CASSLMGQNTEAFF; DNA: TGTGCCAGCAGCTTAATGGGGCAGAACACTGAAGCTTTCTTT
J: TRBJ1-3; D: .; size: .; V: TRBV2; CDR3: CASSADSGNTIYF; DNA: TGTGCCAGCAGTGCAGACTCTGGAAACACCATATATTTT
J: TRBJ2-2; D: TRBD1; size: few; V: TRBV7-9; CDR3: CASSLGTGVTGELFF; DNA: TGTGCCAGCAGCTTGGGGACAGGGGTCACCGGGGAGCTGTTTTTT
J: TRBJ2-1; D: TRBD2; size: .; V: TRBV11-1; CDR3: CASSFTSGTYNEQFF; DNA: TGTGCCAGCAGCTTTACTAGCGGTACCTACAATGAGCAGTTCTTC
J: TRBJ2-1; D: .; size: .; V: TRBV7-3; CDR3: CASSPAGLAAYNEQFF; DNA: TGTGCCAGCAGTCCCGCCGGGTTAGCGGCCTACAATGAGCAGTTCTTC
J: TRBJ1-5; D: .; size: .; V: TRBV5-1; CDR3: CASSSGQSGQPQHF; DNA: TGCGCCAGCAGCTCCGGACAGTCGGGGCAGCCCCAGCATTTT
J: TRBJ1-2; D: TRBD1; size: .; V: TRBV6-6; CDR3: CASSHGSDRSYGYTF; DNA: TGTGCCAGCAGTCATGGCTCGGACAGGTCCTATGGCTACACCTTC
J: TRBJ1-1; D: .; size: .; V: TRBV18; CDR3: CASSPLAGAEAFF; DNA: TGTGCCAGCTCACCACTCGCAGGGGCTGAAGCTTTCTTT
J: TRBJ1-4; D: .; size: once; V: TRBV3-1/TRBV3-2; CDR3: CASSHLRGAEEKLFF; DNA: TGTGCCAGCAGCCATTTACGGGGGGCTGAAGAAAAACTGTTTTTT
J: TRBJ2-1; D: .; size: .; V: TRBV19; CDR3: CASSIVGVPTVRSSYNEQFF; DNA: TGTGCCAGTAGTATAGTGGGAGTCCCCACCGTCCGGAGCTCCTACAATGAGCAGTTCTTC
J: TRBJ1-1; D: TRBD1; size: once; V: TRBV5-1; CDR3: CASSSQGGVTEAFF; DNA: TGCGCCAGCAGCTCTCAGGGGGGAGTCACTGAAGCTTTCTTT
J: TRBJ1-6; D: TRBD1; size: few; V: TRBV5-4; CDR3: CASSLRDRVPKGYNSPLHF; DNA: TGTGCCAGCAGCCTCCGGGACAGGGTACCCAAAGGATATAATTCACCCCTCCACTTT
J: TRBJ2-7; D: .; size: .; V: TRBV18; CDR3: CASGGQSSYEQYF; DNA: TGTGCCTCGGGGGGCCAAAGCTCCTACGAGCAGTACTTC
J: TRBJ1-4; D: .; size: .; V: TRBV15; CDR3: CATSLGRGQSEKLFF; DNA: TGTGCCACCAGCTTGGGGCGGGGGCAGAGCGAAAAACTGTTTTTT
J: TRBJ1-5; D: .; size: .; V: TRBV28; CDR3: CASQGPGQPQHF; DNA: TGTGCCAGCCAGGGGCCCGGGCAGCCCCAGCATTTT
J: TRBJ1-5; D: .; size: .; V: TRBV5-1; CDR3: CASSSDGSRYQPQHF; DNA: TGCGCCAGCAGCTCCGATGGGTCGCGGTATCAGCCCCAGCATTTT
J: TRBJ2-3; D: .; size: .; V: TRBV6-5; CDR3: CASRATVADTDTQYF; DNA: TGTGCCAGCAGGGCGACGGTAGCAGATACAGATACGCAGTATTTT
J: TRBJ1-1; D: .; size: .; V: TRBV6-5; CDR3: CASSWRQTGTEAFF; DNA: TGTGCCAGCAGTTGGCGTCAAACAGGTACTGAAGCTTTCTTT
J: TRBJ1-2; D: TRBD1; size: few; V: TRBV16; CDR3: CASSQRTGYMSGYTF; DNA: TGTGCCAGCAGCCAAAGGACAGGGTACATGAGTGGCTACACCTTC